This T cell receptor beta chain appears in the sequencing data of a study of OX40 agonist ivuxolimab in advanced cancers. There are 15 residues in the CDR3. Between the trimmed V and J ends, which lost 3 bases and 0 bases, there was a span of 6 bases. Per germline, CDR1 SGHAT and CDR2 FQNNGV. Here immunoSEQ multiplex PCR was the method, and the copy in TCRdb shows in-frame clones only, minus some. The table shows tens of thousands of clones, with approximately 94% occurring only once. This clonotype was sampled from an adult with an advanced solid tumor such as melanoma, head and neck, liver or kidney cancer. The chain joins TRBV11-2 to TRBJ2-6; D is unresolved. The sequencing used CD4+ or CD8+ T cells sorted from blood, collected in a trial of the OX40 agonist ivuxolimab. As DNA, the CDR3 is TGTGCCAGCAGCTTTCCGGTCTCTGGGGCCAACGTCCTGACTTTC. It codes for CASSFPVSGANVLTF.